This T cell receptor beta chain is from a study of T-cell memory formation after mild COVID-19. V dropped 0 bases and J dropped 5; count of bases not matched to a gene: 5. The germline CDR1 and CDR2 sequences are SGHTA and FQGNSA. This CDR3 contains 15 residues. In its sample, this clonotype was seen a few times. TCRdb re-derived calls from the 5' RACE reads in MiXCR, one entry per CDR3 protein. The top ten clones hold under 15% of a sample with over 450,000 distinct CDR3 sequences, about a fifth of them seen once. V is TRBV7-2 and J is TRBJ2-7, with TRBD1 identical over 9 bases. The sample consisted of PBMCs or a T cell subset sorted from them (not recorded which). The origin of this receptor is an adult woman who had mild COVID-19 (a few samples of this study predate the infection). Cell type and time point are not known. The CDR3 is CASSLALQGANEQYF. For the CDR3, the DNA is TGTGCCAGCAGCTTAGCGCTACAGGGGGCGAACGAGCAGTACTTC.